This is a list of T cell receptor beta chains from one sample in a study of identical twins. TCRdb recomputed calls from the 5' RACE reads with MiXCR, one row per CDR3 protein. Of about 570,000 distinct CDR3 sequences in the sample, roughly 9.5% were seen once. The sample was also reused in another study, on yellow fever vaccine responses in identical twins.

Sequenced: PBMCs. The receptors come from a woman under 30 in good health. Both conserved end residues are part of each CDR3. A D gene is named only where the DNA matches it firmly. The listing skips clone size in some rows; elsewhere it reads once, few, many or a size class.

j_gene | v_gene | abundance | d_gene | CDR3nt | CDR3aa
TRBJ2-5 | TRBV2 | many | . | TGTGCCAGCAGTGGCGGGACGGTCCAAGAGACCCAGTACTTC | CASSGGTVQETQYF
TRBJ2-5 | TRBV29-1 | few | . | TGCAGCGTTGGCCCCCTCCCTCCGGGACACCGAGAGACCCAGTACTTC | CSVGPLPPGHRETQYF
TRBJ2-3 | TRBV27 | many | TRBD1 | TGTGCCAGCATATCCCCTTCGGGACAGGGGACCTATACGCAGTATTTT | CASISPSGQGTYTQYF
TRBJ1-1 | TRBV20-1 | many | . | TGCAGTGCTAGTTCCCCTGCCAGCCTCGCGAACACTGAAGCTTTCTTT | CSASSPASLANTEAFF
TRBJ2-1 | TRBV28 | few | TRBD2 | TGTGCCAGCAGTTCTAGGACTAGCGGGCCAGATGGTGAGCAGTTCTTC | CASSSRTSGPDGEQFF
TRBJ2-1 | TRBV10-3 | few | . | TGTGCCATCAGAATTGACCCTACTAATGAGCAGTTCTTC | CAIRIDPTNEQFF
TRBJ2-7 | TRBV4-3 | . | . | TGCGCCAGCAGCCAAGAGTCCCAGGGGAAACACGAGCAGTACTTC | CASSQESQGKHEQYF
TRBJ1-2 | TRBV6-5 | many | . | TGTGCCAGCAGTTACTCATACGGATCAAACTATGGCTACACCTTC | CASSYSYGSNYGYTF
TRBJ2-7 | TRBV7-9 | few | TRBD1 | TGTGCCAGCAGAGGTTGGGACAGCTTCTCCGAGCAGTACTTC | CASRGWDSFSEQYF
TRBJ2-5 | TRBV6-1 | many | . | TGTGCCAGCAGTCCGGGGGGCCTCCAAGAGACCCAGTACTTC | CASSPGGLQETQYF
TRBJ2-2 | TRBV2 | many | . | TGTGCCAGCAGTGAAGCGTTTAGGACGAACACCGGGGAGCTGTTTTTT | CASSEAFRTNTGELFF
TRBJ2-2 | TRBV5-5 | few | . | TGTGCCAGCAGCTTGTGGGACACCGGGGAGCTGTTTTTT | CASSLWDTGELFF
TRBJ1-1 | TRBV9 | many | . | TGTGCCAGCAGCGTGTTCAAGGACACTGAAGCTTTCTTT | CASSVFKDTEAFF
TRBJ2-7 | TRBV29-1 | . | TRBD1 | TGCAGCGTTGTAGGTGTCCTGTGGACAGGGGGCATCAACGAGCAGTACTTC | CSVVGVLWTGGINEQYF
TRBJ2-7 | TRBV6-6 | . | . | TGTGCCAGCAGGAGTACCTACGAGCAGTACTTC | CASRSTYEQYF
TRBJ2-3 | TRBV3-1 | . | TRBD2 | TGTGCCAGCAGCCTTGCAGCCGGGACTAGAAGACCCGATACGCAGTATTTT | CASSLAAGTRRPDTQYF
TRBJ2-7 | TRBV12-3/TRBV12-4 | many | TRBD1 | TGTGCCAGCAGTCCTTGGACAGGGGCGACTTACGAGCAGTACTTC | CASSPWTGATYEQYF
TRBJ2-3 | TRBV29-1 | many | . | TGCAGCGTTGACCCCGGCACAGATACGCAGTATTTT | CSVDPGTDTQYF
TRBJ2-1 | TRBV10-3 | many | . | TGTGCCATCAGTGAAAGGGACTACAATGAGCAGTTCTTC | CAISERDYNEQFF
TRBJ1-1 | TRBV20-1 | many | . | TGCAGTGCTAGTAGGGGGGTTGGCACTGAAGCTTTCTTT | CSASRGVGTEAFF
TRBJ2-3 | TRBV12-3/TRBV12-4 | few | TRBD2 | TGTGCCAGCAGTTTATACGGGGGGACTAGCACAGATACGCAGTATTTT | CASSLYGGTSTDTQYF
TRBJ2-7 | TRBV29-1 | . | . | TGCAGCGTTGAAGACCCGGGACAAGCCTACGAGCAGTACTTC | CSVEDPGQAYEQYF
TRBJ1-2 | TRBV29-1 | . | . | TGCAGCGTTGAAACGGGCCAGGGGCACTATGGCTACACCTTC | CSVETGQGHYGYTF
TRBJ1-3 | TRBV11-2 | few | . | TGTGCCAGCAGCCGAACAGGTCTCTCTGGAAACACCATATATTTT | CASSRTGLSGNTIYF
TRBJ1-1 | TRBV20-1 | many | TRBD1 | TGCAGTGCTAGAGCCGGACAGGGCCGCACTGAAGCTTTCTTT | CSARAGQGRTEAFF
TRBJ2-3 | TRBV7-2 | . | . | TGTGCCAGCAGCTTAAGTGGAAAAGATACGCAGTATTTT | CASSLSGKDTQYF
TRBJ2-7 | TRBV5-1 | many | TRBD2 | TGCGCCAGCAGTTCCCCCGGAGCGGGAGTCAGTCGAAACGAGCAGTACTTC | CASSSPGAGVSRNEQYF
TRBJ2-1 | TRBV6-5 | . | . | TGTGCCAGCAGTTACAAGGGCAGGGGCTACAATGAGCAGTTCTTC | CASSYKGRGYNEQFF
TRBJ2-1 | TRBV7-9 | . | TRBD2 | TGTGCCAGCCACCCCAGCGGGGGGGCAGGTGAGCAGTTCTTC | CASHPSGGAGEQFF